This T cell receptor beta chain was identified during a study of cytotoxic CD8 clonotypes in ibrutinib-treated CLL. TCRdb keeps only in-frame clones here, not all; method: immunoSEQ multiplex PCR. The sample records 68,000 or so clones, around two thirds being singletons. The TCR comes from a human donor with chronic lymphocytic leukemia. Sequencing used PBMCs, obtained after 12 months of ibrutinib treatment.

The CDR3 nucleotides read TGTGCCAGCAGCTTGGCCGAATATTCGTCCCAGTACTTC. Its translation: CASSLAEYSSQYF. V gene TRBV7-2 combines with J gene TRBJ2-5; D ambiguous. The CDR3 is 13 amino acids. Per germline, CDR1 SGHTA and CDR2 FQGNSA. Trimming stripped 3 bases from V and 9 bases from J, with 14 bases between. Full variable domain (outside the CDR3, taken from reference TRBV7-2 and TRBJ2-5): GAGVSQSPSNKVTEKGKDVELRCDPISGHTALYWYRQSLGQGLEFLIYFQGNSAPDKSGLPSDRFSAERTGGSVSTLTIQRTQQEDSAVYLCASSLAEYSSQYFGPGTRLLVL.